These 7 T cell receptor beta chains share one sample of origin, sequenced in a study of human T cells and chemical hapten exposure. Time point denoted: patch test 3, about 24 weeks after DPC sensitization. Treatment here: therapeutic diphenylcyclopropenone sensitization with weekly scalp DPC. Each CDR3 protein is one row after TCRdb ran MiXCR on the RACE reads. This table holds about 200,000 distinct CDR3 sequences, 24% found once. The specimen was whole blood, collected in connection with sensitization to the hapten diphenylcyclopropenone (DPC). The source of these receptors is a woman aged 40 to 50 with alopecia areata. Some clones in this sample may be carry-over from other donors' samples.

V is TRBV29-1 and J is TRBJ2-1; TRBD2 matches 11 bases. V was clipped by 4 bases and J by 9 bases; unmatched bases: 5. Germline CDR1 SQVTM, CDR2 ANQGSEA. The CDR3 is made up of 13 amino acids. CDR3 region: CSVGASGGREQFF. In DNA form, the CDR3 reads TGCAGCGTTGGGGCTAGCGGGGGGCGTGAGCAGTTCTTC.

About this clonotype itself: This likely comes from a read error, as the CDR3 has no conserved phenylalanine or tryptophan at its end. The chain links TRBV27 to TRBJ1-4; a weak D match, TRBD1 (5 bases). The V end lost 2 bases, the J end lost 8 bases, and 12 bases lay between the germline ends. The CDR3 extends over 14 amino acids. Germline V gene sequence: CDR1 MNHEY, CDR2 SMNVEV (reference sequence). CDR3 bases: TGTGCCAGCAGTTTAAACAGGTTCAGCGAAAAACTGTTTTCT. Its translation is CASSLNRFSEKLFS.

The gene calls are TRBV5-1 and TRBJ2-5; possible D gene TRBD1, 6 bases. Germline V gives CDR1 SGHRS, CDR2 YFSETQ. V lost 4 bases and J 1 base, leaving 17 bases between the germline ends. The length of the CDR3 is 16 residues. The CDR3 coding sequence is TGCGCCAGCAGCCATTCGGGAACAGGGACCCAAGAGACCCAGTACTTC. It codes for CASSHSGTGTQETQYF.

This clonotype was seen ten or more times. The gene calls are TRBV4-2 and TRBJ2-7; D gene unclear. The CDR3 spans 13 residues. Between the trimmed V and J ends, which lost 0 bases and 2 bases, there was a span of 5 bases. Germline-derived CDR1 and CDR2 are LGHNA and YNFKEQ. CDR3 amino acids: CASSQEGTYEQYF. The CDR3 DNA follows: TGTGCCAGCAGCCAAGAGGGAACCTACGAGCAGTACTTC.

The chain carries TRBV11-1 and TRBJ1-2, with D tentatively TRBD1 (5 bases). The V gene lost 5 bases and the J gene lost 4 bases, with 8 bases spanning the gap. Germline loops: CDR1 SGHAT, CDR2 FQDESV (reference sequence). The CDR3 is 12 amino acids. In nucleotides, the CDR3 is TGTGCCAGCAGCGAGACAGCCTATGGCTACACCTTC. It is translated as CASSETAYGYTF.

The rearrangement uses TRBV29-1 and TRBJ2-1; 9 nucleotides agree with TRBD2. This CDR3 is built from 16 residues. The germline gives CDR1 SQVTM, CDR2 ANQGSEA. The junction had 11 bases not matched to a gene; V was cut back by 4 bases and J by 4 bases. This chain's CDR3 is CSVAGLGTSRYNEQFF. The DNA of the CDR3 is TGCAGCGTTGCGGGATTAGGGACTAGCAGATACAATGAGCAGTTCTTC.

V is TRBV7-2 and J is TRBJ2-7, with a tentative D call TRBD1 (7 bases). V lost 5 bases, J lost 4 bases, and 15 bases lay in between. The CDR3 has 14 residues. Germline CDR1 is SGHTA and CDR2 is FQGNSA. Written as DNA, the CDR3 is TGTGCCAGCAGCCTTGGCAGGGGGGTTTACGAGCAGTACTTC. This translates into CASSLGRGVYEQYF.